This T cell receptor (beta chain) originates from a study of shared clonotypes between healthy human individuals. CD4+ cells underwent separation, giving CD45RA+ naive and CD45RA-negative memory subsets. With 4 bases clipped from V and 3 bases from J, the junction kept 8 bases outside the gene matches. Germline V CDR1 and CDR2: SGHNT, YYREEE (reference sequence). The CDR3 loop spans 15 amino acids. Sequencing was at deep level. Produced via immunoSEQ multiplex PCR; TCRdb's table is partial and in-frame only. Altogether more than 200,000 clones are present, just over 65% being singletons, with the ten largest covering 8.5% to 14%.

The sequencing sample was made of memory CD4+ T cells sorted from blood. Indicated subset: CD45RA-negative fraction. This sequence joins TRBV5-4 and TRBJ2-7, with 9 bases identical to TRBD2. The receptor's source is a man between 25 and 39 years old in good health. CDR3 DNA: TGTGCCAGCAGCCGGAATAGCGGGAGTCGCTACGAGCAGTACTTC. Its translation: CASSRNSGSRYEQYF.